These 29 T cell receptor beta chains share one sample of origin, sequenced in a study of metastatic and nonmetastatic thyroid tumors. Patients had received no treatment of any kind before thyroid surgery. Using MiXCR, TCRdb re-called clones from the PCR reads. This repertoire shows approximately 25,000 clones, around 20% found once; its top ten account for about a quarter. The sample comprised blood. The source is a male donor with papillary thyroid cancer or a benign thyroid nodule (not recorded which). Some clones in this sample may be carry-over from other donors' samples.

On this clone itself: A junction end diverges from the germline sequence, so it may reflect a read error. The chain links TRBV15 to TRBJ1-2; 7 bases map to TRBD1. There are 14 residues in the CDR3. From germline, CDR1 is LNHNV and CDR2 YYDKDF (reference sequence). The CDR3: CATITGTVNYGYTF. The CDR3 DNA reads as TGTGCCACCATCACCGGGACAGTCAACTATGGTTACACCTTC. Looking up the rest from reference TRBV15 and TRBJ1-2 gives the full variable domain: DAMVIQNPRYQVTQFGKPVTLSCSQTLNHNVMYWYQQKSSQAPKLLFHYYDKDFNNEADTPDNFQSRRPNTSFCFLDIRSPGLGDTAMYLCATITGTVNYGYTFGSGTRLTVV.

This clone has a count of ten or more. This chain joins TRBV13 and TRBJ2-7; D perhaps matches TRBD1 (6 bases). The germline V gene encodes CDR1 PRHDT and CDR2 FYEKMQ (reference sequence). The CDR3 length is 15 residues. V was clipped by 0 bases and J by 3 bases, with 12 bases between them. DNA for the CDR3: TGTGCCAGCAGCTTAGGAGTACAGGGAAACTACGAGCAGTACTTC. Amino acids: CASSLGVQGNYEQYF.

This clone was seen repeatedly, ten times or more. The chain uses TRBV27 and TRBJ1-1, with D perhaps TRBD1 (6 bases). The germline V and J ends were trimmed by 5 bases and 1 base, with 14 bases remaining between them. This CDR3 has 15 residues. Germline V CDR1 and CDR2: MNHEY, SMNVEV (reference sequence). CDR3 in amino acids: CASSPQGIQNTEAFF. In DNA, the CDR3 is TGTGCCAGCAGTCCGCAGGGGATTCAGAACACTGAAGCTTTCTTT.

This sequence joins TRBV5-5 and TRBJ1-1; D is unresolved. Trimming left V 7 bases short and J 6 bases short, with 16 bases between. The CDR3 is 13 amino acids. Germline values: CDR1 SGHKS, CDR2 YYEKEE (reference sequence). CDR3 sequence: CASARETNSEAFF. CDR3 coding DNA: TGTGCCAGCGCTCGGGAGACCAACTCTGAAGCTTTCTTT.

This clone has ten or more counts. J is TRBJ1-5 and V is TRBV28, with D uncertain. The CDR3 is made up of 12 amino acids. V lost 5 bases, J lost 8 bases, and 10 bases lay in between. The germline CDR1 and CDR2 sequences are MDHEN and SYDVKM. The CDR3 region has the DNA TGTGCCAGCAGTCCTGACCCGGAGCCCCAGCATTTT. Protein sequence: CASSPDPEPQHF. Variable domain in full (rest from reference TRBV28 and TRBJ1-5): DVKVTQSSRYLVKRTGEKVFLECVQDMDHENMFWYRQDPGLGLRLIYFSYDVKMKEKGDIPEGYSVSREKKERFSLILESASTNQTSMYLCASSPDPEPQHFGDGTRLSIL.

Relative to its sample, this clone is medium-sized (0.01 to 0.1%). This rearrangement joins TRBV2 to TRBJ1-1, with D possibly TRBD1 on 5 matching bases. The CDR3 is 17 amino acids. Trimming took 5 bases from V and 0 from J, leaving 19 bases between them. Germline V gene lookup returns CDR1 SNHLY and CDR2 FYNNEI. CDR3 DNA: TGTGCCAGCAGTACACCTGACAGCAGGATCATGAACACTGAAGCTTTCTTT. Its translation is CASSTPDSRIMNTEAFF.

At least ten counts were recorded for this clone. The chain recombines TRBV7-9 with TRBJ1-1; no firm D call. Germline V gives CDR1 SEHNR, CDR2 FQNEAQ (reference sequence). CDR3 length: 12 amino acids. V was shortened by 1 base and J by 6 bases, with 6 bases between the two germline ends. The CDR3 region is CASSLENPEAFF. CDR3 in DNA: TGTGCCAGCAGCTTAGAAAACCCTGAAGCTTTCTTT.

The chain employs TRBV6-1 and TRBJ1-3, with a weak D call TRBD1 (6 bases). The V end was cut by 7 bases, the J end by 4 bases, with 11 bases between. Germline V gene sequence: CDR1 MNHNS, CDR2 SASEGT. The CDR3 has 13 residues. The CDR3 spells CASNRDGGNTIYF. As DNA, the CDR3 is TGTGCCAGCAACAGGGACGGAGGAAACACCATATATTTT.

This clone came up a few times. A read error may account for a junction end that differs from germline. The chain couples TRBV12-3 or TRBV12-4 to TRBJ2-3, with a possible D match to TRBD1 (5 bases). CDR3 size: 13 residues. Here the CDR3 reads CASIFLTTGTQYF. The CDR3 DNA sequence: TGTGCCAGCATCTTCCTCACAACAGGTACGCAGTATTTT.

This clone is classed as medium-sized. This rearrangement joins TRBV4-1 to TRBJ1-4; no firm D call. With 3 bases removed from V and 4 bases from J, the gap between germline ends came to 15 bases. Germline loops: CDR1 MGHRA, CDR2 YSYEKL. The CDR3 covers 16 residues. The CDR3 coding sequence is TGCGCCAGCAGCCAGTCCTTTGCGGAGTATAATGAAAAACTGTTTTTT. Encoded protein: CASSQSFAEYNEKLFF.

Points on this clone: At one end, the junction sequence differs from germline, possibly due to a read error. The CDR3 DNA reads as TGCAGTGATAGAGATGTAATAGCGGCTTACAATGAGCAGTTCTTC. It specifies CSDRDVIAAYNEQFF. This rearrangement joins TRBV20-1 to TRBJ2-1; D is perhaps TRBD2 (6 bases). The CDR3 runs to 15 residues. Per the germline V gene, CDR1 is DFQATT and CDR2 is SNEGSKA (reference sequence).

This clone was seen a few times. The chain is built from TRBV28 and TRBJ1-4; a weak D match, TRBD1 (5 bases). Germline loops: CDR1 MDHEN, CDR2 SYDVKM. This CDR3 is 17 amino acids long. V gave up 2 bases and J gave up 2 bases, with 15 bases separating them. CDR3 protein: CASSLGKGWRTNEKLFF. For the CDR3, the DNA is TGTGCCAGCAGTTTAGGAAAGGGGTGGCGCACTAATGAAAAACTGTTTTTT.

By sample share, this clone is medium-sized. The genes are TRBV6-5 and TRBJ1-1; possible D gene TRBD1, 6 bases. Germline CDR1 MNHEY, CDR2 SVGAGI. The CDR3 totals 18 residues. Trimming stripped 2 bases from V and 0 bases from J, with 19 bases between. The CDR3 here is CASSYLPPTRGMNTEAFF. The CDR3 region has the DNA TGTGCCAGCAGTTACCTCCCCCCGACGAGGGGGATGAACACTGAAGCTTTCTTT.

This clone was detected ten times or more. The J gene is TRBJ2-1, the V gene TRBV20-1; TRBD2 matches 7 bases. The CDR3 totals 16 residues. V dropped 0 bases and J dropped 2; count of bases not matched to a gene: 7. The germline V gene has CDR1 DFQATT and CDR2 SNEGSKA (reference sequence). CDR3 loop: CSARDRSSGAYNEQFF. In DNA, the CDR3 is TGCAGTGCTAGAGATCGATCTAGCGGAGCCTACAATGAGCAGTTCTTC.

This clone was recorded at least ten times. The CDR3 spells CASSLVGDRGSYEQYF. CDR3 sequence (DNA): TGTGCCAGCAGTCTCGTGGGGGACAGGGGCTCCTACGAGCAGTACTTC. J is TRBJ2-7 and V is TRBV27, with 10 positions matching TRBD1. V was pared by 5 bases and J by 0 bases, with 7 bases of the junction left unmatched. The CDR3 covers 16 residues. Per the germline V gene, CDR1 is MNHEY and CDR2 is SMNVEV (reference sequence).

This clone was picked up many times. This chain connects TRBV6-2 or TRBV6-3 to TRBJ2-2; 12 positions match TRBD2. CDR1 is MNHEY and CDR2 is SVGEGT in the germline V gene. J lost 5 bases, V lost 5 bases, and 3 bases had no gene match. This CDR3 has 15 residues. The CDR3 is CASSRLAGETGELFF. CDR3 DNA: TGTGCCAGCAGTCGACTAGCGGGAGAAACCGGGGAGCTGTTTTTT.

For this clone: A much larger clone is a single base away; this may be a read error. The CDR3 sequence is CAGSYTSSGANVLTF. The DNA of the CDR3 is TGTGCCGGCAGTTACACCAGCTCTGGGGCCAACGTCCTGACTTTC. The V and J genes are TRBV2 and TRBJ2-6; the D is unclear. The CDR3 is 15 residues long. CDR1 is SNHLY, CDR2 FYNNEI, per germline.

In this sample, this clone turned up a few times. V gene TRBV28 combines with J gene TRBJ2-1; either TRBD1 or TRBD2 may supply D (5 bases each). Per the germline V gene, CDR1 is MDHEN and CDR2 is SYDVKM. Trimming removed 5 bases from V and 6 bases from J, with 17 bases in between. This CDR3 region has 15 residues. The CDR3 reads CASSLPGIRGNEQFF. CDR3 nucleotides: TGTGCCAGCAGTCTTCCGGGAATTAGGGGCAATGAGCAGTTCTTC.

J is TRBJ2-7 and V is TRBV4-1, with D perhaps assigned TRBD1 or TRBD2 (5 bases each). This CDR3 has 15 residues. Germline CDR1 reads MGHRA; CDR2 reads YSYEKL. V lost 1 base, J lost 3 bases, and 13 bases lay in between. The CDR3 loop reads CASSQAIGGNYEQYF. CDR3 in DNA: TGCGCCAGCAGCCAAGCGATTGGGGGTAACTACGAGCAGTACTTC.

This clone was seen many times. Other DNA sequences within the sample encode an identical CDR3. The rearrangement links TRBV18 to TRBJ1-3; 9 positions agree with TRBD1. Trimming removed 3 bases from V and 1 base from J; junction bases left unmatched: 1. This CDR3 has 15 residues. The germline V gene has CDR1 KGHSH and CDR2 LQKENI. The CDR3 region has the DNA TGTGCCAGCTCACCGGGACAGGGTTCTGGAAACACCATATATTTT. Translating it yields CASSPGQGSGNTIYF.

This clone counts as medium-sized. The gene calls are TRBV24-1 and TRBJ1-2, with a tentative D call TRBD1 (6 bases). Trimming removed 3 bases from V and 2 bases from J, with 9 bases in between. CDR3 length: 14 residues. CDR1 KGHDR and CDR2 SFDVKD come from the germline V gene. CDR3 residues: CATSDLGQNYGYTF. The CDR3 DNA is TGTGCCACCAGTGATCTAGGACAGAACTATGGCTACACCTTC.

This clone was observed at least ten times. CDR3 loop: CASSLLWHLAGVSTDTQYF. CDR3 coding DNA: TGTGCCAGCAGCTTATTATGGCACCTGGCGGGAGTAAGTACAGATACGCAGTATTTT. The chain couples TRBV7-9 to TRBJ2-3; TRBD2 agrees at 7 bases. The CDR3 has 19 residues. The germline CDR1 and CDR2 sequences are SEHNR and FQNEAQ (reference sequence). The V segment lost 2 bases and the J segment 3 bases; nucleotides outside the gene matches: 17.

The rearrangement links TRBV28 to TRBJ1-3; D is unclear. There are 13 residues in the CDR3. Trimming took 2 bases from V and 4 from J, leaving 6 bases between them. The germline V gene has CDR1 MDHEN and CDR2 SYDVKM. The CDR3 sequence is CASSLVIGNTIYF. CDR3 bases: TGTGCCAGCAGTTTAGTCATCGGAAACACCATATATTTT.

This clone was seen ten or more times. The V call is TRBV6-1, the J call TRBJ1-4; 10 nucleotides match TRBD1. The CDR3 totals 15 residues. The junction had 1 base not matched to a gene; V was cut back by 1 base and J by 5 bases. CDR1 and CDR2 (germline): MNHNS, SASEGT. The CDR3 is CASSEGTGGNEKLFF. The CDR3 bases are TGTGCCAGCAGTGAAGGGACAGGGGGAAATGAAAAACTGTTTTTT.

The rearrangement uses TRBV6-1 and TRBJ1-2, with D unclear. Trimming took off 4 bases at V and 8 bases at J, with 11 bases between the two ends. This CDR3 comprises 12 residues. The germline gives CDR1 MNHNS, CDR2 SASEGT. The CDR3 bases are TGTGCCAGCAGTGGACATGGTGGCGGCTACACCTTC. This translates into CASSGHGGGYTF.

This clone was seen repeatedly, ten times or more. CDR3 amino acids: CASSVGSQNIQYF. DNA of the CDR3: TGTGCCAGCAGCGTAGGCAGTCAAAACATTCAGTACTTC. The chain couples TRBV9 to TRBJ2-4; D is ambiguous. The CDR3 extends over 13 amino acids. Per the germline V gene, CDR1 is SGDLS and CDR2 is YYNGEE. V lost 0 bases and J 5 bases, leaving 6 bases between the germline ends.

Ten or more counts support this clone. This clone may be a read error of a much larger clone one base away. This same CDR3 is encoded by further DNA sequences in the sample. CDR3 residues: CASSFMGTIYF. CDR3 coding DNA: TGCGCCAGCAGCTTTATGGGCACCATATATTTT. The chain links TRBV7-2 to TRBJ1-3; D gene ambiguous. Germline loops: CDR1 SGHTA, CDR2 FQGNSA. CDR3 size: 11 residues.

This clone was found many times. The rearrangement joins TRBV20-1 to TRBJ1-1; D uncertain. V was shortened by 3 bases and J by 1 base, with 12 bases between the two germline ends. The CDR3 runs 14 residues. Looked up from germline, CDR1 is DFQATT and CDR2 is SNEGSKA (reference sequence). CDR3 protein: CSASSTLGNTEAFF. The CDR3 region has the DNA TGCAGTGCTAGCTCCACCCTAGGGAACACTGAAGCTTTCTTT.

This clone was observed at least ten times. V and J are TRBV11-2 and TRBJ2-5, with D tentatively TRBD1 or TRBD2 (5 bases each). CDR1 is SGHAT, CDR2 FQNNGV, per germline. The CDR3 contains 12 residues. With 7 bases removed from V and 5 bases from J, the gap between germline ends came to 11 bases. The CDR3 loop is CASTGTGETQYF. For the CDR3, the DNA is TGTGCCAGCACCGGGACCGGGGAGACCCAGTACTTC.